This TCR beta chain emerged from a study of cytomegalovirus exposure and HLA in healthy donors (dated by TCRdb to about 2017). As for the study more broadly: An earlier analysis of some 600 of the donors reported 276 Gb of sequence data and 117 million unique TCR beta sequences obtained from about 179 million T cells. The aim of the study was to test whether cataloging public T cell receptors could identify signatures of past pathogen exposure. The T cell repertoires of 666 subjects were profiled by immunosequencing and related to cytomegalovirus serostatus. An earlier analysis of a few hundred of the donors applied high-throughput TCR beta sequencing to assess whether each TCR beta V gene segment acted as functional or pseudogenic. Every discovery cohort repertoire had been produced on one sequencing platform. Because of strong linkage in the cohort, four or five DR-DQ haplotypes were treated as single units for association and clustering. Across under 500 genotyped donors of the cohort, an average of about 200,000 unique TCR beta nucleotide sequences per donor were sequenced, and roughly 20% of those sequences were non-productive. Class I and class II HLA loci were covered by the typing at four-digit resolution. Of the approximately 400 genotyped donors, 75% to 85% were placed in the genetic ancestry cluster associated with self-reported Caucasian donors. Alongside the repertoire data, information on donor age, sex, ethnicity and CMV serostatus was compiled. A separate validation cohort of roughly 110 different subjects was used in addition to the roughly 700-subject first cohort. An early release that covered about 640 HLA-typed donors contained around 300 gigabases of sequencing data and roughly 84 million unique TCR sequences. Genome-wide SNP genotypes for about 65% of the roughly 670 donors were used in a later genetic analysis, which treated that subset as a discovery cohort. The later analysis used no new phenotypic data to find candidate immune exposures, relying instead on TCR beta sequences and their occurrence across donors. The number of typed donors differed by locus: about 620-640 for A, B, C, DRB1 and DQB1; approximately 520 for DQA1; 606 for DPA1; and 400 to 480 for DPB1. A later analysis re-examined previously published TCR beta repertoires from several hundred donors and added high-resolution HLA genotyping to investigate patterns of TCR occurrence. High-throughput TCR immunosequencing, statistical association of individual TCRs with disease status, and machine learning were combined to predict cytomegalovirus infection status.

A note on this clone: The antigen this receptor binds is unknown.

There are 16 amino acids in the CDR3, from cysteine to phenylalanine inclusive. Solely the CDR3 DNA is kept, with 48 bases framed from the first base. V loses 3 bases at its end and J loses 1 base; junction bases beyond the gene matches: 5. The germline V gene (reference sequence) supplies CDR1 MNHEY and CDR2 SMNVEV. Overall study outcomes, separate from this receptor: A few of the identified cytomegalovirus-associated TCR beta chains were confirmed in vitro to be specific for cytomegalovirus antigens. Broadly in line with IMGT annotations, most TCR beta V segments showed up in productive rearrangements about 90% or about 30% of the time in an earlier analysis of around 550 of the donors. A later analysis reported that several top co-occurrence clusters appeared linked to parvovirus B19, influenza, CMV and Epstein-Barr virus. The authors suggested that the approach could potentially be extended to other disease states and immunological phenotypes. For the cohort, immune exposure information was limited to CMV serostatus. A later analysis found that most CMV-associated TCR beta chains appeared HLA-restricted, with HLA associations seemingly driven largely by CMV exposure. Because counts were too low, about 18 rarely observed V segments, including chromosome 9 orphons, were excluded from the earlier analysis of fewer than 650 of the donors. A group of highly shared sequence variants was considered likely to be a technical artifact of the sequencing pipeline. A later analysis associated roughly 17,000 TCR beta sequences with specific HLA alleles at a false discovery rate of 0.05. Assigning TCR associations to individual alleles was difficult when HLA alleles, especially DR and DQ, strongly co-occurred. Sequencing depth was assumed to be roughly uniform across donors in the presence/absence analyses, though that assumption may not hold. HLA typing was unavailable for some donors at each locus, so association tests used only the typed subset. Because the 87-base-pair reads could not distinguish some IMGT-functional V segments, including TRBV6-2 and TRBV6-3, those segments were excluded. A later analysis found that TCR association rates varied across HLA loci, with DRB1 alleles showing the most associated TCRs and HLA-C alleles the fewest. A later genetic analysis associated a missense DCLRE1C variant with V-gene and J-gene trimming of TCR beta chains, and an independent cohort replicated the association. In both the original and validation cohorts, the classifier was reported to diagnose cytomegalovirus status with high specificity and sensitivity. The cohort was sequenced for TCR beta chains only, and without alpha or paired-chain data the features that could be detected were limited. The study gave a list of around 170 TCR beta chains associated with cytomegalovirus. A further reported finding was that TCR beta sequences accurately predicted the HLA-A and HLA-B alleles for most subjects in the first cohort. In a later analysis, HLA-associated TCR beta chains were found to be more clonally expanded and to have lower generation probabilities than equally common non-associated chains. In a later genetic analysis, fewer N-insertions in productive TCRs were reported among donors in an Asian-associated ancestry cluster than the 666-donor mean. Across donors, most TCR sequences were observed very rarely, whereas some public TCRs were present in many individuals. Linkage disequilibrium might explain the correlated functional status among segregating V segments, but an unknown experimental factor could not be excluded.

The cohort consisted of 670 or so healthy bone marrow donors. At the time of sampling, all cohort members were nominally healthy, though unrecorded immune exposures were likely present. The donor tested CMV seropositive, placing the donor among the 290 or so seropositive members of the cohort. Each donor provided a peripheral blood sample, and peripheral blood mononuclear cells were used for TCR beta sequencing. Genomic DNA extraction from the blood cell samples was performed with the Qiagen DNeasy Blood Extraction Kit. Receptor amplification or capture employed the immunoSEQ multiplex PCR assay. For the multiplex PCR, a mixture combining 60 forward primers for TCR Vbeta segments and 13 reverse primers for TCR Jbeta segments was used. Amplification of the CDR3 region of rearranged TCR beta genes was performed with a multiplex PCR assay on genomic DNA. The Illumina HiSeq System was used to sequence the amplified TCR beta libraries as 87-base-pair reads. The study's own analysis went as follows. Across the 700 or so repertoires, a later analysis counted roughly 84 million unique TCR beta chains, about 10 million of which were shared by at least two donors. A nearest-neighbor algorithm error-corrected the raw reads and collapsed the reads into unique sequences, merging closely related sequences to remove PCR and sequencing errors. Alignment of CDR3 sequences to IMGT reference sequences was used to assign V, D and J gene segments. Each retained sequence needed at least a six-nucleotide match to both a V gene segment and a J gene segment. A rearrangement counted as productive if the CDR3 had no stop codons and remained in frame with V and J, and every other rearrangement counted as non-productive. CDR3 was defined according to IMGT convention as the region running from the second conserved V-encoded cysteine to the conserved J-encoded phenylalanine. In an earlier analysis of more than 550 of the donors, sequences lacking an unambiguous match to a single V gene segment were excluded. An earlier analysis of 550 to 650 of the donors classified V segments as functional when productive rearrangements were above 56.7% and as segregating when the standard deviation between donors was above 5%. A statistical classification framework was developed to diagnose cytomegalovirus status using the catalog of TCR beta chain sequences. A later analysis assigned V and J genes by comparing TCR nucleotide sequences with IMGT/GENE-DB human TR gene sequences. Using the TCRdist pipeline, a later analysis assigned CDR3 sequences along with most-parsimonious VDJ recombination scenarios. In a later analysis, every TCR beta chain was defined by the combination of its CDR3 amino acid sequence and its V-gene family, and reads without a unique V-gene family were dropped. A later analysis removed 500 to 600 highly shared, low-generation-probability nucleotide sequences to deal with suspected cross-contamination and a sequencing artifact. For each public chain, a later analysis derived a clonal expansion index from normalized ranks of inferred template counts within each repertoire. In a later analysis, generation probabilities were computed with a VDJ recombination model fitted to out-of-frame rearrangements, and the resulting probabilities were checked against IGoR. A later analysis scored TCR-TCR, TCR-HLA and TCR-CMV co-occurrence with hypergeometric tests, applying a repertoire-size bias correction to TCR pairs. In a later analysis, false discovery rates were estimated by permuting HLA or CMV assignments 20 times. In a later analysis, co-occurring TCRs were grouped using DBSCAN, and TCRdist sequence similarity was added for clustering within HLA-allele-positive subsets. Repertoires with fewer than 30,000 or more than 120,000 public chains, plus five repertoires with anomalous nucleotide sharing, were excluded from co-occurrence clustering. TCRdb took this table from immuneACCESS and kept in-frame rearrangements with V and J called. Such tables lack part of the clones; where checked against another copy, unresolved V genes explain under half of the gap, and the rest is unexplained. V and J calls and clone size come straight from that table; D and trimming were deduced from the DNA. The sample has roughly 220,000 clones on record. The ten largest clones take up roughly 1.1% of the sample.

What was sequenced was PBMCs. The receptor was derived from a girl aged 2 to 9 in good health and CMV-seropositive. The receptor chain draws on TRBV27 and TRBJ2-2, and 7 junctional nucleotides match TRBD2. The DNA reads TGTGCCAGCAGTTTTCAGCGGGGATTGAACACCGGGGAGCTGTTTTTT. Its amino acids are CASSFQRGLNTGELFF.